The subject of this entry is one T cell receptor (beta chain). Its target is unknown. Germline values: CDR1 KGHSH, CDR2 LQKENI. This CDR3 region has 15 residues. The ends were cut back, 3 bases at V and 0 bases at J, with 10 bases in the middle. The data were obtained in a study of OX40 agonist ivuxolimab in advanced cancers. Looking at the study overall: Ivuxolimab, an antibody that agonizes OX40 (CD134), was administered to the patients. Administration of intravenous ivuxolimab to patients occurred every 2 weeks at 0.01 to 10 mg/kg.

This table comes from immunoSEQ multiplex PCR, and its TCRdb copy is limited to in-frame clones, with some not included. This sample yields around 63,000 clones, of which 80% to 90% are seen a single time; less than 14% belongs to the top ten. Study-level results: Among the lowest levels of clonal expansion were found in partial responders at 0.1-3.0 mg/kg. Expanded clones belonging to CD8+ T cells outnumbered, on average, those of CD4+.

This chain links TRBV18 with TRBJ2-3; D gene unclear. This clonotype was sampled from an adult with an advanced solid tumor such as melanoma, head and neck, liver or kidney cancer. The input for sequencing was CD4+ or CD8+ T cells sorted from blood, taken in a trial of the OX40 agonist ivuxolimab. Here the CDR3 reads CASSPVARSTDTQYF. The CDR3, as DNA: TGTGCCAGCTCACCTGTTGCACGAAGCACAGATACGCAGTATTTT.